These 27 T cell receptor beta chains were all obtained from the same sample, sequenced in a study of T cells in pancreatic ductal adenocarcinoma. The selected patients with pancreatic ductal adenocarcinoma had surgery but no neoadjuvant therapy. Libraries were prepared by immunoSEQ multiplex PCR; TCRdb keeps only in-frame clonotypes and omits some of them. The table has 25,000 to 35,000 clones, around nine tenths seen once. The sample was PBMCs. These receptors all come from a human donor with pancreatic ductal adenocarcinoma.

The J gene is TRBJ1-1, the V gene TRBV29-1; possibly TRBD1 for D (5 bases). The CDR3 spans 10 residues. V lost 4 bases to trimming and J lost 8 bases, with 8 bases between them. Germline V gene lookup returns CDR1 SQVTM and CDR2 ANQGSEA. CDR3 sequence: CSVVRDEAFF. The CDR3 coding sequence is TGCAGCGTTGTTAGGGACGAAGCTTTCTTT.

Written as DNA, the CDR3 is TGTGCCAGCAGCTTGATTGGGCAGATGAACACTGAAGCTTTCTTT. It codes for CASSLIGQMNTEAFF. The chain recombines TRBV5-4 with TRBJ1-1; no reliable D call. Germline CDR1 SGHNT, CDR2 YYREEE (reference sequence). The CDR3 sequence is 15 residues long. Trimming took 1 base from V and 0 from J, leaving 10 bases between them.

The rearrangement links TRBV19 to TRBJ2-5; 10 bases are a match to TRBD1. The CDR3 consists of 16 residues. The trim removed 6 bases at V and 4 bases at J, leaving 11 bases unmatched. Germline CDR1 LNHDA, CDR2 SQIVND (reference sequence). This chain's CDR3 is CASRAGTGDVVETQYF. For the CDR3, the DNA is TGTGCCAGTAGAGCCGGGACAGGGGATGTCGTAGAGACCCAGTACTTC.

This clone was seen only a few times. The genes are TRBV5-4 and TRBJ1-5; unclear D gene. V gave up 0 bases and J gave up 0 bases, with 4 bases separating them. The CDR3 has 14 amino acids. From germline, CDR1 is SGHNT and CDR2 YYREEE (reference sequence). DNA of the CDR3: TGTGCCAGCAGCTTGGACAGTAGCAATCAGCCCCAGCATTTT. It codes for CASSLDSSNQPQHF.

J is TRBJ2-7 and V is TRBV6-8; D might be TRBD2 (6 bases). Germline values: CDR1 MNHGY, CDR2 SAAAGT. V was clipped by 9 bases and J by 3 bases, with 24 bases between them. This CDR3 has 16 residues. This CDR3 is CASHARDSAWNYEQYF. CDR3 in DNA: TGTGCCAGTCACGCACGGGACTCCGCCTGGAACTACGAGCAGTACTTC.

Comments on this clone: At one of its ends the junction is not consistent with the germline gene, which may arise from a read error. The rearrangement joins TRBV10-3 to TRBJ2-3, with D possibly TRBD2 on 6 matching bases. Germline CDR1 and CDR2: ENHRY and SYGVKD. CDR3 length: 18 amino acids. The CDR3, as DNA: TGTGCCATCAGTGAGTCGGCCCGGGGAGCGGGCGGCACAAATACGCAGTATTTT. Amino acid sequence: CAISESARGAGGTNTQYF.

The chain has TRBV7-9 and TRBJ2-5, with D perhaps matching TRBD1 (5 bases). The germline V and J ends were trimmed by 3 bases and 7 bases, with 21 bases remaining between them. CDR1 and CDR2 from the germline V gene are SEHNR and FQNEAQ (reference sequence). CDR3 size: 16 residues. This CDR3 reads CASSFSDSPVLRTQYF. DNA of the CDR3: TGTGCCAGCAGCTTCTCAGACAGCCCGGTCTTGAGGACCCAGTACTTC.

The genes are TRBV7-3 and TRBJ2-5; D remains unclear. Per germline, CDR1 SGHTA and CDR2 FQGTGA. Trimming left V 3 bases short and J 1 base short, with 6 bases between. CDR3 size: 13 residues. The CDR3 DNA is TGTGCCAGCAGCTTCTTCGCCCAAGAGACCCAGTACTTC. Translated: CASSFFAQETQYF.

This clone occurred once. This sequence joins TRBV30 and TRBJ1-5; TRBD1 might be the D (5 bases). The CDR3 runs 13 residues. V was clipped by 4 bases and J by 4 bases, with 11 bases between them. Germline V CDR1 and CDR2: GTSNPN, SVGIG (reference sequence). The CDR3 nucleotides read TGTGCCTGGAATTGGACAAATAATCAGCCCCAGCATTTT. Translating gives CAWNWTNNQPQHF.

The chain joins TRBV4-3 to TRBJ2-1, with TRBD2 identical over 10 bases. Germline values: CDR1 LGHNA, CDR2 YSLEER. V lost 2 bases and J lost 2; bases outside the gene matches: 9. CDR3 size: 18 residues. The CDR3 DNA sequence: TGCGCCAGCAGCCAAAGAGGGCTAGCGGGAGTCGCCTACAATGAGCAGTTCTTC. Amino acid sequence: CASSQRGLAGVAYNEQFF.

J is TRBJ2-4 and V is TRBV15, with 10 bases fitting TRBD2. The trim removed 5 bases at V and 8 bases at J, leaving 6 bases unmatched. Per the germline V gene, CDR1 is LNHNV and CDR2 is YYDKDF (reference sequence). The CDR3 sequence is 14 residues long. DNA for the CDR3: TGTGCCACCAGCCAGACTAGCGGGTTCGACATTCAGTACTTC. Its translation is CATSQTSGFDIQYF.

The rearrangement uses TRBV6-5 and TRBJ2-5, with a weak D call TRBD1 (5 bases). V shed 7 bases and J shed 4 bases, with 10 bases lying between them. Germline values: CDR1 MNHEY, CDR2 SVGAGI. The CDR3 is made up of 12 amino acids. In DNA form, the CDR3 reads TGTGCCAGCAAGCCTAGGGGAGAGACCCAGTACTTC. Protein sequence: CASKPRGETQYF.

The V and J genes are TRBV18 and TRBJ2-5, with 7 bases matching TRBD1. The germline V gene encodes CDR1 KGHSH and CDR2 LQKENI. The CDR3 covers 16 residues. Losses at the gene ends were 2 bases for V and 7 bases for J; bases not matched to a gene: 13. CDR3 nucleotides: TGTGCCAGCTCACCAAGGGACAGCTGGCTGGTGTGGACCCAGTACTTC. Protein: CASSPRDSWLVWTQYF.

The chain links TRBV7-8 to TRBJ2-1, with 9 bases aligning to TRBD2. This CDR3 region has 17 residues. CDR1 and CDR2 (germline): SGHVS, FQNEAQ. Trimming cost V 1 base and J 5 bases; bases outside gene matches: 9. CDR3 coding DNA: TGTGCCAGCAGCTTAGGTCGGCTAGCGGGGCTCCACAATGAGCAGTTCTTC. Its protein product is CASSLGRLAGLHNEQFF.

J is TRBJ2-5 and V is TRBV6-6; the match to TRBD1 covers 9 bases. Losses at the gene ends were 4 bases for V and 4 bases for J; bases not matched to a gene: 4. This CDR3 has 14 amino acids. Germline V gene sequence: CDR1 MNHNY, CDR2 SVGAGI (reference sequence). CDR3 DNA sequence: TGTGCCAGCAGTTCCTACAGGGGGCGAGAGACCCAGTACTTC. Translating it yields CASSSYRGRETQYF.

This sequence joins TRBV18 and TRBJ2-7; D tentatively reads TRBD1 or TRBD2 (5 bases each). V was trimmed by 3 bases and J by 1 base, leaving 22 bases between them. Looked up from germline, CDR1 is KGHSH and CDR2 is LQKENI. This CDR3 is built from 18 residues. The CDR3 nucleotides are TGTGCCAGCTCACCTCGTTCCTCCGGGGTGGGGCGATCCTACGAGCAGTACTTC. Translating it yields CASSPRSSGVGRSYEQYF.

The rearrangement links TRBV18 to TRBJ1-4; D uncertain. Germline CDR1 and CDR2: KGHSH and LQKENI. V was shortened by 2 bases and J by 7 bases, with 8 bases between the two germline ends. The CDR3 is 13 residues long. The CDR3 sequence: CASSPGRREKLFF. For the CDR3, the DNA is TGTGCCAGCTCACCAGGGAGGCGTGAAAAACTGTTTTTT.

The V and J genes are TRBV10-3 and TRBJ2-3; D not resolved. CDR3 length equals 14 residues. The germline V and J ends were trimmed by 6 bases and 3 bases, with 13 bases remaining between them. The germline V gene has CDR1 ENHRY and CDR2 SYGVKD. CDR3 amino acids: CAIRIKPETDTQYF. For the CDR3, the DNA is TGTGCCATCAGAATTAAACCGGAGACAGATACGCAGTATTTT.

This clone came up once. The genes are TRBV28 and TRBJ2-4; D is perhaps TRBD2 (6 bases). Germline lookup yields CDR1 MDHEN and CDR2 SYDVKM. This CDR3 spans 14 amino acids. V gave up 5 bases and J gave up 6 bases, with 14 bases separating them. CDR3 DNA: TGTGCCAGCAGTCCTTTGACTAGAACAAACATTCAGTACTTC. Protein sequence: CASSPLTRTNIQYF.

The rearrangement joins TRBV11-1 to TRBJ1-5; 8 bases match TRBD1. The germline V gene encodes CDR1 SGHAT and CDR2 FQDESV (reference sequence). This CDR3 has 15 amino acids. The V segment lost 1 base and the J segment 6 bases; nucleotides outside the gene matches: 5. The CDR3 nucleotides are TGTGCCAGCAGCTTAGGACAGGGGATTTCTCAGCCCCAGCATTTT. This sequence encodes CASSLGQGISQPQHF.

This chain joins TRBV27 and TRBJ2-7; 9 positions match TRBD2. The germline V gene has CDR1 MNHEY and CDR2 SMNVEV (reference sequence). The CDR3 loop spans 14 amino acids. Germline trimming cut 4 bases from V and 2 bases from J; bases unmatched to any gene: 3. The CDR3 here is CASSSGTSPYEQYF. CDR3 coding DNA: TGTGCCAGCAGTTCCGGGACTAGCCCCTACGAGCAGTACTTC.

The chain links TRBV5-6 to TRBJ1-1; D gene uncertain. The CDR3 length is 11 residues. Germline assignment: CDR1 SGHDT and CDR2 YYEEEE. With 2 bases removed from V and 2 bases from J, the gap between germline ends came to 1 base. This chain's CDR3 is CASSFNTEAFF. CDR3 DNA: TGTGCCAGCAGCTTTAACACTGAAGCTTTCTTT.

J is TRBJ1-5 and V is TRBV18; D is unresolved. Germline V CDR1 and CDR2: KGHSH, LQKENI. V lost 3 bases to trimming and J lost 1 base, with 7 bases between them. The CDR3 extends over 14 amino acids. The CDR3 protein is CASSPLDSNQPQHF. Written as DNA, the CDR3 is TGTGCCAGCTCACCTCTCGACAGCAATCAGCCCCAGCATTTT.

The chain joins TRBV7-2 to TRBJ2-7; D not certain. Germline V gene lookup returns CDR1 SGHTA and CDR2 FQGNSA. The CDR3 runs 13 residues. Trimming stripped 5 bases from V and 3 bases from J, with 11 bases between. CDR3 in amino acids: CASSPDGFYEQYF. The CDR3 DNA follows: TGTGCCAGCAGCCCGGACGGGTTCTACGAGCAGTACTTC.

This clone was counted a single time. The chain couples TRBV6-1 to TRBJ2-3; 7 nucleotides agree with TRBD1. From germline, CDR1 is MNHNS and CDR2 SASEGT. The CDR3 has 14 amino acids. The junction had 2 bases not matched to a gene; V was cut back by 4 bases and J by 1 base. The CDR3 loop reads CASSGTGGTDTQYF. The DNA for the CDR3 is TGTGCCAGCAGTGGAACAGGGGGCACAGATACGCAGTATTTT.

The rearrangement joins TRBV20-1 to TRBJ2-7, with a tentative D call TRBD1 (5 bases). Trimming left V 7 bases short and J 5 bases short, with 12 bases between. Per germline, CDR1 DFQATT and CDR2 SNEGSKA (reference sequence). CDR3 length: 11 residues. The CDR3 reads CSVKAGNEQYF. The CDR3, as DNA: TGCAGTGTTAAAGCAGGGAACGAGCAGTACTTC.

The chain recombines TRBV4-1 with TRBJ2-1, with 12 bases fitting TRBD2. Trimming took 3 bases from V and 7 from J; bases not matched to a gene: 10. Germline V gives CDR1 MGHRA, CDR2 YSYEKL. This CDR3 has 17 amino acids. The CDR3 DNA is TGCGCCAGCAGCCACACTAGCGGGAGGTCCCGGGGGAATGAGCAGTTCTTC. It is translated as CASSHTSGRSRGNEQFF.